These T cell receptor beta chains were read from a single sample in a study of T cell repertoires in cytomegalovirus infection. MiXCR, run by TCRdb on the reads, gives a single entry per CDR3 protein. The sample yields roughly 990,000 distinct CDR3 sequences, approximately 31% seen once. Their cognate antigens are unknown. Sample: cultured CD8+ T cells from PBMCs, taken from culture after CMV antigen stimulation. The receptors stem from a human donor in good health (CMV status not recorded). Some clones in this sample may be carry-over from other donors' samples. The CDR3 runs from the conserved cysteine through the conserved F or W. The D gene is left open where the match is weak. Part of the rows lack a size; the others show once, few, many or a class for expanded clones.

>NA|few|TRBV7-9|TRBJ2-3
TGTGCCAGCAGCTTTTCTGGGGGGGGCGCCGAAACAGATACGCAGTATTTT
CASSFSGGGAETDTQYF
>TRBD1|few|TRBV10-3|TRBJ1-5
TGTGCCATCACCACAGGGACTATTCAGGGGGACAGCCAGCCCCAGCATTTT
CAITTGTIQGDSQPQHF
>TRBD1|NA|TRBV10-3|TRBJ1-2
TGTGCCATCACAGGGGGACTCTATGGCTACACCTTC
CAITGGLYGYTF
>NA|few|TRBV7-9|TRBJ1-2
TGTGCCAGCAGCTTCTCGCTCTTC
CASSFSLF
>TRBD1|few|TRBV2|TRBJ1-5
TGTGCCAGCAGGGGGACAGGGGGCGGCAATCAGCCCCAGCATTTT
CASRGTGGGNQPQHF
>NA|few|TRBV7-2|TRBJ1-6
TGTGCCAGCAGCTTATACGGGCGGCACAATTCACCCCTCCACTTT
CASSLYGRHNSPLHF
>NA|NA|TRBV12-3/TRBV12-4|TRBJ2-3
TGTGCCAGCAGCTCACGGACCTTGGCTCGCACAGATACGCAGTATTTT
CASSSRTLARTDTQYF
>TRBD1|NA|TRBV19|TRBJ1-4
TGTGCCAGTAGTATAGACGAAACCGGGGGACAGTCGGCGGAAAATGAAAAACTGTTTTTT
CASSIDETGGQSAENEKLFF
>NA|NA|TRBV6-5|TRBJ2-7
TGTGCCAGCAGTTACGGCAACTACTACGAGCAGTACTTC
CASSYGNYYEQYF
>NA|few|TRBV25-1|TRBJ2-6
TGTGCCAGCAGTGATACAATTAGAAGCTCTGGGGCCAACGTCCTGACTTTC
CASSDTIRSSGANVLTF
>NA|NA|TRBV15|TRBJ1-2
TGTGCCACCAGCAGAGATCGGCGGGACATCTATGGCTACACCTTC
CATSRDRRDIYGYTF
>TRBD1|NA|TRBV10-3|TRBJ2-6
TGTGCCATCAGTAACCCGACAGGGCCTGGGGCCAACGTCCTGACTTTC
CAISNPTGPGANVLTF
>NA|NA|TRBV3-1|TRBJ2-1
TGTGCCAGCAGCGCCTTACCTAGGGAGCAGTTCTTC
CASSALPREQFF
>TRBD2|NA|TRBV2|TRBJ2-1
TGTGCCAGCAGTGGTAGCGGGAGGTACAATGAGCAGTTCTTC
CASSGSGRYNEQFF
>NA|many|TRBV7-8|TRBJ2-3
TGTGCCAGCAGCTTAGAGCCCACAGATACGCAGTATTTT
CASSLEPTDTQYF
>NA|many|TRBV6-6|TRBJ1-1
TGTGCCAGCACGAGAAAGGGACGGCTCATGAACACTGAAGCTTTCTTT
CASTRKGRLMNTEAFF
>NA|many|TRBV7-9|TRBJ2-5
TGTGCCAGCAGCGTCCTATCTCAAGAGACCCAGTACTTC
CASSVLSQETQYF
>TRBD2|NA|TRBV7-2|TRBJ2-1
TGTGCCAGCACGTATAGCGGGGGGGACTACAATGAGCAGTTCTTC
CASTYSGGDYNEQFF
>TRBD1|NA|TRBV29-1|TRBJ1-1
TGCAGCGTTGAAAGATCCGGGACAGGTGCTTTCTTT
CSVERSGTGAFF
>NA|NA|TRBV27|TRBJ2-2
TGTGCCAGCACGAGGGCGTTTGGGTCCGGGGAGCTGTTTTTT
CASTRAFGSGELFF
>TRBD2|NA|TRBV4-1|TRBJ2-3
TGCGCCAGCAGCGCGGGACTAGCGACAGATACGCAGTATTTT
CASSAGLATDTQYF
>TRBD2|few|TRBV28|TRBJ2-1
TGTGCCAGCAGGGCCGGGACTAGCGGCTACAATGAGCAGTTCTTC
CASRAGTSGYNEQFF
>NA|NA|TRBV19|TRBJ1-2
TGTGCCAGTAGCCCTCCCGGACAGCTCTATGGCTACACCTTC
CASSPPGQLYGYTF
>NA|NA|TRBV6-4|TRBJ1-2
TGTGCCAGCAGTGACGGGATTTTTAATAACAGGGAAGGTTACTATGGCTACACCTTC
CASSDGIFNNREGYYGYTF
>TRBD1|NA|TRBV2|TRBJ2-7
TGTGCCAGCAAAGAGGGGACAGGAGAGTCCTACGAGCAGTACTTC
CASKEGTGESYEQYF
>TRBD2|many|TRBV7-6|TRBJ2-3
TGTGCCAGCAGCTTACCGGGGGGTAGCACAGATACGCAGTATTTT
CASSLPGGSTDTQYF
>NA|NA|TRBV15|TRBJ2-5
TGTGCCACCAGCAGCCAGAGGGGAGAGACCCAGTACTTC
CATSSQRGETQYF
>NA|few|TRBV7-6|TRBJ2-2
TGTGCCAGCTCCCAGGCTGCCGGGGAGCTGTTTTTT
CASSQAAGELFF